The clone carrying this TCR beta chain was observed a handful of times. Its target is unknown. The germline CDR1 and CDR2 sequences are MNHEY and SMNVEV (reference sequence). The J segment lost 8 bases and the V segment lost 4 bases, leaving 8 bases of the junction unmatched. The CDR3 totals 15 residues. The authors made TCR beta libraries by quantitative 5'-RACE with molecular barcodes. Each CDR3 protein gets one entry after TCRdb re-called the 5' RACE reads with MiXCR. Of tens of thousands of distinct CDR3 sequences listed, 7.2% were seen once; the top ten hold under 12%. The data belong to a study of CD8 T cells in ankylosing spondylitis. Notes on the study in general: Reports say disease-linked clones showed up significantly more in matched ankylosing spondylitis synovial fluid. Ankylosing spondylitis blood appeared to carry a characteristic TCR beta motif of several highly homologous variants.

This chain links TRBV27 with TRBJ2-4; 10 bases are a match to TRBD2. The receptor was derived from a male donor with ankylosing spondylitis or in good health (not recorded which). The sample was blood, either unsorted or a sorted T cell fraction (not recorded which). The CDR3 spells CASSSGPSGSDIQYF. The CDR3 nucleotides read TGTGCCAGCAGTTCCGGTCCTAGCGGGAGTGACATTCAGTACTTC.